Sequencing of this T cell receptor (beta chain) was carried out in a study of cytomegalovirus exposure and HLA in healthy donors. Study details: Around 180 million T cells yielded roughly 100 million unique TCR beta sequences, as an earlier analysis found.

The CDR3 is made up of 14 amino acids. V was shortened by 4 bases and J by 11 bases, with 20 bases between the two germline ends. Germline CDR1 is SEHNR and CDR2 is FQNEAQ (reference sequence). PCR was performed using 60 Vbeta and 13 Jbeta primers. TCRdb keeps only in-frame clones here, not all; method: immunoSEQ multiplex PCR. The sample shows fewer than 70,000 clones, roughly 70% of them seen only once. This clonotype originated in a woman aged 25 to 39 in good health and CMV-seronegative. V gene TRBV7-9 combines with J gene TRBJ1-1; D unclear. Material: PBMCs. The CDR3 DNA reads as TGTGCCAGCAGCTCATCCCGAGGGCATCGGTCGGCTTTCTTT. It specifies CASSSSRGHRSAFF. Looking up the rest from reference TRBV7-9 and TRBJ1-1 gives the full variable domain: DTGVSQNPRHKITKRGQNVTFRCDPISEHNRLYWYRQTLGQGPEFLTYFQNEAQLEKSRLLSDRFSAERPKGSFSTLEIQRTEQGDSAMYLCASSSSRGHRSAFFGQGTRLTVV.